Below, one T cell receptor (beta chain) is given with its context. The CDR3 is 13 residues long. Deletions cut 2 bases from V and 4 bases from J, with 7 bases between. The V gene's germline CDR1 is SNHLY and CDR2 FYNNEI. This record belongs to a study of blood T cell repertoires in COVID-19. Across the study: Samples taken during acute and convalescent COVID-19 were collected in the United States, Italy and Spain. T cells, B-cell-depleted T cells, or PBMCs supplied cDNA or gDNA.

Original processing notes: Amplification of reference gene primers was used by the study to estimate nucleated cell counts. Some clones are missing from TCRdb's copy, which holds only in-frame ones; the method was immunoSEQ multiplex PCR. Clone size and V and J calls were adopted from that table, with D and trimming inferred from the DNA. Here the sample spans some 14,000 clones, 80% to 95% being singletons. This receptor was obtained from a human donor in a cohort sampled during active COVID-19. What was sequenced was peripheral blood. The chain carries TRBV2 and TRBJ2-3, with unresolved D. The CDR3 DNA is TGTGCCAGCAGTGAAAATCCGTCAGATACGCAGTATTTT. Its translation is CASSENPSDTQYF.